These 32 T cell receptor beta chains came from one sample sequenced in a study of blood T cells in healthy people across ages. Sample-barcoded 5' priming and a J-beta primer mix drove a second PCR of about 6 to 12 cycles. TCRdb itself ran the 5' RACE reads through MiXCR, one entry per CDR3 protein. The sample consists of approximately 600,000 distinct CDR3 sequences, approximately 50% of them appearing once. Source material: blood. Receptors were obtained from a man aged 55 to 70 in good health.

This clonotype has only a few counts. The V gene is TRBV9, the J gene TRBJ2-1; 13 nucleotides align to TRBD2. Germline V gene sequence: CDR1 SGDLS, CDR2 YYNGEE. This CDR3 comprises 16 residues. The ends lost 2 bases at V and 2 bases at J; junction bases unmatched: 1. The CDR3 region has the DNA TGTGCCAGCAGCGTCGGGACTAGCGGGGCCTACAATGAGCAGTTCTTC. It is translated as CASSVGTSGAYNEQFF.

V is TRBV12-3 or TRBV12-4 and J is TRBJ1-2; a possible D gene is TRBD1 (6 bases). The CDR3 is 13 residues long. V gave up 3 bases and J gave up 8 bases, with 13 bases separating them. The CDR3 loop is CASSLLQGGGYTF. In DNA form, the CDR3 reads TGTGCCAGCAGTTTGTTACAGGGAGGGGGCTACACCTTC.

This clonotype has just a few counts. The J gene is TRBJ2-3, the V gene TRBV20-1; 10 bases fit TRBD2. V lost 6 bases and J lost 1; bases outside the gene matches: 10. Germline loops: CDR1 DFQATT, CDR2 SNEGSKA (reference sequence). This CDR3 comprises 16 residues. CDR3 coding DNA: TGCAGTGCCTCACCCCCTCTAGCGGGGGGCACAGATACGCAGTATTTT. Its translation: CSASPPLAGGTDTQYF.

The chain carries TRBV18 and TRBJ1-6; D unresolved. Germline lookup yields CDR1 KGHSH and CDR2 LQKENI. The CDR3 has 13 amino acids. The V end was cut by 3 bases, the J end by 5 bases, with 5 bases between. The CDR3 loop reads CASSPDNNSPLHF. DNA of the CDR3: TGTGCCAGCTCACCGGATAATAATTCACCCCTCCACTTT.

This clonotype was picked up a small number of times. The gene calls are TRBV4-1 and TRBJ1-2, with D tentatively TRBD1 (5 bases). The CDR3 has 15 amino acids. V lost 0 bases and J lost 4, with 12 bases in between. Germline V lookup: CDR1 MGHRA, CDR2 YSYEKL. CDR3 region: CASSQDWPGSYGYTF. DNA for the CDR3: TGCGCCAGCAGCCAAGATTGGCCAGGGAGCTATGGCTACACCTTC.

This rearrangement joins TRBV14 to TRBJ2-3, with 9 bases that match TRBD1. The V gene's germline CDR1 is SGHDN and CDR2 FVKESK. CDR3 length equals 13 residues. V lost 4 bases and J lost 7; bases outside the gene matches: 3. The CDR3 loop reads CASSPDRGNTQYF. In nucleotides, the CDR3 is TGTGCCAGCAGCCCGGACAGGGGAAATACGCAGTATTTT.

As concerns this clonotype: This may come from a read error, since a much larger clone is one base off. The chain is built from TRBV7-2 and TRBJ1-6, with 9 bases fitting TRBD1. The germline V gene encodes CDR1 SGHTA and CDR2 FQGNSA. The CDR3 loop spans 14 amino acids. The CDR3: CAYRDRVVNSPPHF. CDR3 nucleotides: TGTGCGTACCGGGACAGGGTGGTTAATTCACCCCCCCACTTT.

This clonotype was seen only once. The genes are TRBV10-1 and TRBJ2-7, with D perhaps given as TRBD1 or TRBD2 (6 bases each). Judging by the DNA end, TRBJ2-5 fits better; the J call may be wrong. The CDR3 length is 16 residues. The germline V gene encodes CDR1 WNHNN and CDR2 SYGVQD (reference sequence). CDR3 nucleotide sequence: TGCGCCAGCAGTCCCCTTAGGGGGGCTTCCTCGGAGACCCAGTACTTC. Translated: CASSPLRGASSETQYF.

The chain employs TRBV29-1 and TRBJ1-6; perhaps TRBD1 as D (6 bases). Trimming removed 6 bases at V and 7 bases at J, with 13 bases between. The CDR3 runs 13 residues. In germline, CDR1 is SQVTM, CDR2 ANQGSEA. The CDR3 spells CSVGEGGNSPLHF. CDR3 in DNA: TGCAGCGTCGGGGAGGGGGGGAATTCACCCCTCCACTTT.

In regard to this clonotype: An end of the junction differs from the germline gene, which may be a read error. The rearrangement uses TRBV20-1 and TRBJ1-5; D is undetermined. Germline V CDR1 and CDR2: DFQATT, SNEGSKA (reference sequence). The CDR3 loop spans 13 amino acids. As DNA, the CDR3 is TGCAGTGCTCAGGCTGAGGGCAATAAGCCCCAGCATTTT. This gives the protein CSAQAEGNKPQHF.

The chain carries TRBV20-1 and TRBJ2-1; 8 bases map to TRBD2. CDR1 DFQATT and CDR2 SNEGSKA come from the germline V gene (reference sequence). The CDR3 covers 12 residues. CDR3 in amino acids: CSLTGGGLKQFF. CDR3 sequence (DNA): TGCAGCCTTACAGGCGGGGGGCTTAAGCAGTTCTTC.

CDR3 amino acids: CASSIGLAVSYEQYF. The CDR3 DNA reads TGTGCCAGCAGCATTGGACTAGCGGTCTCCTACGAGCAGTACTTC. The chain has TRBV3-1 and TRBJ2-7, with 10 bases fitting TRBD2. The CDR3 spans 15 residues. J lost 0 bases, V lost 5 bases, and 4 bases had no gene match. Germline assignment: CDR1 LGHDT and CDR2 YNNKEL (reference sequence).

The chain couples TRBV20-1 to TRBJ2-5, with 10 nucleotides matching TRBD2. Unmatched junction bases numbered 7, after V lost 2 bases and J lost 1 base. CDR3 length: 16 amino acids. Per the germline V gene, CDR1 is DFQATT and CDR2 is SNEGSKA (reference sequence). The CDR3 DNA follows: TGCAGTGCTAGACGGGCTAGCGGGGGTTTCCAAGAGACCCAGTACTTC. Translating it yields CSARRASGGFQETQYF.

The chain recombines TRBV4-1 with TRBJ2-2; D possibly matches TRBD1 or TRBD2 (5 bases each). CDR1 is MGHRA, CDR2 YSYEKL, per germline. Trimming removed 5 bases from V and 0 bases from J, with 13 bases in between. CDR3 length: 16 residues. CDR3 bases: TGCGCCAGCAGCGTCAGTAGAGGGGCGAACACCGGGGAGCTGTTTTTT. It yields the protein CASSVSRGANTGELFF.

The chain is built from TRBV28 and TRBJ2-1, with 12 bases fitting TRBD1. The CDR3 has 16 residues. Germline V gene sequence: CDR1 MDHEN, CDR2 SYDVKM. Trimming cost V 7 bases and J 9 bases; bases outside gene matches: 13. The CDR3 DNA reads as TGTGCCAGCAATCCACCGGGACAGGGGGCCTGGGGTGAGCAGTTCTTC. Translated, it gives CASNPPGQGAWGEQFF.

The chain uses TRBV5-1 and TRBJ2-5; 7 nucleotides align to TRBD1. Germline assignment: CDR1 SGHRS and CDR2 YFSETQ. The CDR3 loop spans 15 amino acids. V lost 2 bases and J lost 5; bases outside the gene matches: 9. The CDR3 protein is CASSLRRGGAETQYF. The CDR3, as DNA: TGCGCCAGCAGCTTACGGCGAGGGGGCGCTGAGACCCAGTACTTC.

J is TRBJ2-5 and V is TRBV2, with 12 bases lining up with TRBD2. V gave up 6 bases and J gave up 2 bases; unmatched junction bases: 7. The germline CDR1 and CDR2 sequences are SNHLY and FYNNEI. This CDR3 is built from 16 residues. CDR3 DNA sequence: TGTGCCAGCAGCGCTGGACTAGCGGGACCACAAGAGACCCAGTACTTC. Residues: CASSAGLAGPQETQYF.

The V gene is TRBV7-2, the J gene TRBJ2-3, with 7 bases fitting TRBD1. V was clipped by 1 base and J by 0 bases; unmatched bases: 4. The CDR3 has 16 residues. Per the germline V gene, CDR1 is SGHTA and CDR2 is FQGNSA. CDR3 protein: CASSLVGRGSTDTQYF. DNA for the CDR3: TGTGCCAGCAGCTTAGTGGGCAGGGGGAGCACAGATACGCAGTATTTT.

The chain joins TRBV29-1 to TRBJ2-3, with TRBD1 matching 7 bases. The germline V gene has CDR1 SQVTM and CDR2 ANQGSEA. V lost 6 bases to trimming and J lost 2 bases; unmatched junction nucleotides: 8. The CDR3 loop spans 14 amino acids. CDR3 DNA: TGCAGCGTCGCAAGACAGGGCTTCACAGATACGCAGTATTTT. The encoded protein is CSVARQGFTDTQYF.

V is TRBV15 and J is TRBJ2-3; TRBD2 aligns across 13 bases. The V gene end was trimmed by 6 bases and the J gene end by 2 bases; junction bases not matched to a gene: 14. The germline gives CDR1 LNHNV, CDR2 YYDKDF (reference sequence). The CDR3 contains 19 residues. The chain's CDR3 is CATRDPKGGLAGSTDTQYF. The CDR3, as DNA: TGTGCCACCAGGGACCCGAAGGGGGGACTAGCGGGGTCCACAGATACGCAGTATTTT.

The V gene is TRBV28, the J gene TRBJ2-1; possibly TRBD2 for D (7 bases). This CDR3 is built from 14 residues. Per the germline V gene, CDR1 is MDHEN and CDR2 is SYDVKM. Deletions cut 9 bases from V and 7 bases from J, with 19 bases between. This CDR3 is CASKEGGPRNEQFF. For the CDR3, the DNA is TGTGCCAGTAAAGAGGGGGGGCCTAGGAATGAGCAGTTCTTC.

This sequence joins TRBV7-2 and TRBJ2-7; D gene ambiguous. The CDR3 consists of 13 residues. V was cut by 4 bases and J by 3 bases, with 10 bases left in between. Germline CDR1 is SGHTA and CDR2 is FQGNSA. Written as DNA, the CDR3 is TGTGCCAGCAGCTCGACTTGGATCTACGAGCAGTACTTC. Its protein is CASSSTWIYEQYF.

This clonotype was counted a few times. The chain is built from TRBV18 and TRBJ2-7; TRBD1 aligns across 9 bases. Per germline, CDR1 KGHSH and CDR2 LQKENI. The CDR3 is 14 amino acids. Trimming cost V 4 bases and J 5 bases; bases outside gene matches: 6. The CDR3 is CASSLRDRVHEQYF. The CDR3 DNA reads as TGTGCCAGCTCACTCCGGGACAGGGTCCACGAGCAGTACTTC.

This clonotype appeared once. J is TRBJ2-3 and V is TRBV7-9; D gene ambiguous. This CDR3 has 15 residues. V was cut by 6 bases and J by 0 bases, with 13 bases left in between. Germline assignment: CDR1 SEHNR and CDR2 FQNEAQ (reference sequence). CDR3 residues: CASRRAAYSTDTQYF. In DNA form, the CDR3 reads TGTGCCAGCAGAAGGGCCGCCTATAGCACAGATACGCAGTATTTT. The variable domain in full, completed from reference TRBV7-9 and TRBJ2-3, reads DTGVSQNPRHKITKRGQNVTFRCDPISEHNRLYWYRQTLGQGPEFLTYFQNEAQLEKSRLLSDRFSAERPKGSFSTLEIQRTEQGDSAMYLCASRRAAYSTDTQYFGPGTRLTVL.

About this clonotype itself: Relative to the germline gene, one junction end is altered; a read error may explain this. The chain joins TRBV20-1 to TRBJ2-7; 8 nucleotides agree with TRBD2. Looked up from germline, CDR1 is DFQATT and CDR2 is SNEGSKA (reference sequence). CDR3 size: 15 residues. The CDR3 bases are TGCAGTGCTAGAACCGCGGGACTAGACTCCCACGAGCAGTACTTC. It yields the protein CSARTAGLDSHEQYF.

This sequence joins TRBV6-5 and TRBJ1-4, with a weak D call TRBD1 (6 bases). The germline CDR1 and CDR2 sequences are MNHEY and SVGAGI. The length of the CDR3 is 15 residues. V lost 9 bases and J 5 bases, leaving 19 bases between the germline ends. CDR3 nucleotides: TGTGCCAGGAACCTGCACAGGGATCCCAATGAAAAACTGTTTTTT. Residues: CARNLHRDPNEKLFF.

The chain joins TRBV27 to TRBJ2-6; D perhaps matches TRBD1 (6 bases). V was trimmed by 8 bases and J by 2 bases, leaving 13 bases between them. The CDR3 is 15 amino acids. Germline V gene sequence: CDR1 MNHEY, CDR2 SMNVEV (reference sequence). CDR3 in DNA: TGTGCCAGCGGATTTACAGGGACTGGGGCCAACGTCCTGACTTTC. Translating it yields CASGFTGTGANVLTF.

The rearrangement links TRBV7-2 to TRBJ1-1; weak D call: TRBD1 (5 bases). The CDR3 length is 12 residues. The V end lost 5 bases, the J end lost 8 bases, and 12 bases lay between the germline ends. Germline assignment: CDR1 SGHTA and CDR2 FQGNSA. The CDR3 region is CASSLIRQEAFF. The DNA for the CDR3 is TGTGCCAGCAGCCTTATCAGACAGGAAGCTTTCTTT.

This chain joins TRBV3-1 and TRBJ2-1; 8 nucleotides line up with TRBD2. V lost 1 base to trimming and J lost 9 bases; unmatched junction nucleotides: 5. Germline V gene sequence: CDR1 LGHDT, CDR2 YNNKEL (reference sequence). The CDR3 has 14 residues. The CDR3 reads CASSQGTSWGEQFF. The CDR3 region has the DNA TGTGCCAGCAGCCAAGGGACTAGCTGGGGTGAGCAGTTCTTC.

The chain employs TRBV29-1 and TRBJ2-5; 8 bases map to TRBD1. Germline assignment: CDR1 SQVTM and CDR2 ANQGSEA. The CDR3 runs 14 residues. Trimming at V came to 3 bases and at J to 4 bases, leaving 7 bases not matched to a gene. DNA of the CDR3: TGCAGCGTTGATATGCGGACAGGGCGAGAGACCCAGTACTTC. Translated: CSVDMRTGRETQYF.

This clonotype was seen a single time. The V call is TRBV2, the J call TRBJ1-6; D is unclear. The CDR3 runs 15 residues. CDR1 SNHLY and CDR2 FYNNEI come from the germline V gene. V lost 7 bases and J lost 7, with 17 bases in between. The CDR3 DNA is TGTGCCAGCAAAAAAAGGGTCCAAACCAATTCACCCCTCCACTTT. This gives the protein CASKKRVQTNSPLHF. The variable domain in full, completed from reference TRBV2 and TRBJ1-6, reads EPEVTQTPSHQVTQMGQEVILRCVPISNHLYFYWYRQILGQKVEFLVSFYNNEISEKSEIFDDQFSVERPDGSNFTLKIRSTKLEDSAMYFCASKKRVQTNSPLHFGNGTRLTVT.

This clonotype has just a few counts. The J gene is TRBJ2-7, the V gene TRBV6-1, with TRBD1 matching over 7 bases. The CDR3 loop spans 14 amino acids. The germline V gene encodes CDR1 MNHNS and CDR2 SASEGT. V lost 1 base to trimming and J lost 3 bases; unmatched junction nucleotides: 3. The CDR3 is CASSEGDRYYEQYF. CDR3 nucleotide sequence: TGTGCCAGCAGTGAAGGGGACAGATACTACGAGCAGTACTTC.